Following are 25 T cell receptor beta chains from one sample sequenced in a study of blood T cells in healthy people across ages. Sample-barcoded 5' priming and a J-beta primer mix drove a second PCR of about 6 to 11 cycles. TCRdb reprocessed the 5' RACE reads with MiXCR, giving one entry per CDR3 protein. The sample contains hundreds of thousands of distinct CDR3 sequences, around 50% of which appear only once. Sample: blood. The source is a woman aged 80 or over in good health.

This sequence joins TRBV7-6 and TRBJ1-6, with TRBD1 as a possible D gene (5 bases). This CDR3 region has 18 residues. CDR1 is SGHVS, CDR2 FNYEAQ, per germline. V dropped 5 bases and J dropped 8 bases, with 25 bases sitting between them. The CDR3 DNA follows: TGTGCCAGCAGCCCATGGACGACGGGGCCTCCCTTCGATTCACCCCTCCACTTT. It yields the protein CASSPWTTGPPFDSPLHF.

CDR3 amino acids: CSPKLGYTF. The CDR3 coding sequence is TGCAGTCCAAAGCTCGGCTACACCTTC. The chain employs TRBV20-1 and TRBJ1-2, with D unclear. The V end lost 8 bases, the J end lost 8 bases, and 9 bases lay between the germline ends. The germline V gene has CDR1 DFQATT and CDR2 SNEGSKA (reference sequence). CDR3 length: 9 amino acids.

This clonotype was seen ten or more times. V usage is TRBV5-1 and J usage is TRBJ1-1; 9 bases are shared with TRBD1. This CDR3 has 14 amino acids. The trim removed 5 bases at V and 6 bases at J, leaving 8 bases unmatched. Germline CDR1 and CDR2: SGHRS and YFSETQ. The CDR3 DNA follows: TGCGCCAGCAGACTTGGACAGGGGACACCTGAAGCTTTCTTT. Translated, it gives CASRLGQGTPEAFF.

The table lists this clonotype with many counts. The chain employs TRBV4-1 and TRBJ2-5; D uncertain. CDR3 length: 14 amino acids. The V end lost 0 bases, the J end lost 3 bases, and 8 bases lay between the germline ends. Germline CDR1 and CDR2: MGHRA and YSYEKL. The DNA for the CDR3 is TGCGCCAGCAGCCAAGACAATAGGGAAGAGACCCAGTACTTC. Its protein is CASSQDNREETQYF.

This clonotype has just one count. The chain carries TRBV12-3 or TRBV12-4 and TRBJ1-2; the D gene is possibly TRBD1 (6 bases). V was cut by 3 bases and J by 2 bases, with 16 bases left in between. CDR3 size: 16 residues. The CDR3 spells CASSFTTGFKNYGYTF. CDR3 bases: TGTGCCAGCAGTTTTACCACAGGGTTTAAGAACTATGGCTACACCTTC.

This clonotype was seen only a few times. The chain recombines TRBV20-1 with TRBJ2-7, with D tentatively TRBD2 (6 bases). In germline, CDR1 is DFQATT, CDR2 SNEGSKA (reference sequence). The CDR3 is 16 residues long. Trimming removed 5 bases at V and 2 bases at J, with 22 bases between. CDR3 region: CSALGRGGRGTYEQYF. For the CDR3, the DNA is TGCAGTGCTCTGGGTCGGGGAGGTAGAGGGACCTACGAGCAGTACTTC.

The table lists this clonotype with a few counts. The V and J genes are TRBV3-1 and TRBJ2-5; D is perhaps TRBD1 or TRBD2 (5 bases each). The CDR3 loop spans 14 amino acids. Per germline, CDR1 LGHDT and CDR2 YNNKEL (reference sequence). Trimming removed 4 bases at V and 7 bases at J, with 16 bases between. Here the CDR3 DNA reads TGTGCCAGCAGCCCAAGGGACCTTACAAGGACCCAGTACTTC. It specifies CASSPRDLTRTQYF.

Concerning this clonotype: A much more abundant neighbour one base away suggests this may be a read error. In nucleotides, the CDR3 is TGTGCCAGCAGCTCTCAGGCGTTCTCCTACAATGAGCAGTACTTC. Amino acid sequence: CASSSQAFSYNEQYF. The rearrangement joins TRBV7-8 to TRBJ2-7; no reliable D call. V lost 4 bases and J 7 bases, leaving 20 bases between the germline ends. The germline V gene has CDR1 SGHVS and CDR2 FQNEAQ. The CDR3 has 15 residues.

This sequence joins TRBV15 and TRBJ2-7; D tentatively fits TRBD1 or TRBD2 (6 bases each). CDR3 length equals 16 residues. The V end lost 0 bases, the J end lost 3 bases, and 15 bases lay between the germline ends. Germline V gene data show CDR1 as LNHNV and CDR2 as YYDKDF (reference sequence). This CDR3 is CATSRDIGGESYEQYF. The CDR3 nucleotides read TGTGCCACCAGCAGAGATATCGGGGGCGAGAGCTACGAGCAGTACTTC.

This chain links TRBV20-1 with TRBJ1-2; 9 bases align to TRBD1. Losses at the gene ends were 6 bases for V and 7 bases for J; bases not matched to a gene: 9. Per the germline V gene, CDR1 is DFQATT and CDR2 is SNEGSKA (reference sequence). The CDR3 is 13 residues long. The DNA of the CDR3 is TGCAGTGCGGAGAGACAGGGGGAATTTGGCTACACCTTC. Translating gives CSAERQGEFGYTF.

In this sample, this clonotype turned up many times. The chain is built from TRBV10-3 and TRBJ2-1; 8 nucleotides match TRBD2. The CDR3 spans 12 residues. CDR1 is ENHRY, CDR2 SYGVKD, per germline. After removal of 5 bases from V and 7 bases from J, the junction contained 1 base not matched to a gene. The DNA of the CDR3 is TGTGCCATCAGTACTAGCGGAAATGAGCAGTTCTTC. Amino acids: CAISTSGNEQFF.

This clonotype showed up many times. The CDR3 here is CASSPRVRGAGANVLTF. For the CDR3, the DNA is TGTGCCAGCAGCCCGAGAGTTAGGGGTGCTGGGGCCAACGTCCTGACTTTC. The chain joins TRBV9 to TRBJ2-6; tentative D call: TRBD1 (5 bases). Germline CDR1 is SGDLS and CDR2 is YYNGEE. V was trimmed by 4 bases and J by 2 bases, leaving 16 bases between them. The CDR3 runs 17 residues.

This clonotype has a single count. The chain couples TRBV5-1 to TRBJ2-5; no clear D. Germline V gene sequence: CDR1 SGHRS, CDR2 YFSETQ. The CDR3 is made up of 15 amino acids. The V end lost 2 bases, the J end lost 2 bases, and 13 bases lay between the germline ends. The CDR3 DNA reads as TGCGCCAGCAGCTTATCGATCAAGGGACAAGAGACCCAGTACTTC. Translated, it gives CASSLSIKGQETQYF.

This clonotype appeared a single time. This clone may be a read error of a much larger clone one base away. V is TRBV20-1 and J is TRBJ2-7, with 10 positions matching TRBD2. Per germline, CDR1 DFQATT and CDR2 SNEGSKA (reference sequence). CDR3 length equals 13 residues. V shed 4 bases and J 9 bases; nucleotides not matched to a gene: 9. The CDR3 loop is CSATSGRGDVQYF. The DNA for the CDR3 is TGCAGTGCTACCAGCGGGAGGGGCGACGTGCAGTACTTC.

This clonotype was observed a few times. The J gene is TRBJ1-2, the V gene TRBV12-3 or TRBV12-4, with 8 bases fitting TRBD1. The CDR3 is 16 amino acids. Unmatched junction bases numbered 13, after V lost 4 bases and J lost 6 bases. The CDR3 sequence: CASSYSLGQGRNGYTF. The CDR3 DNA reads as TGTGCCAGCAGTTATTCCCTAGGACAGGGAAGGAATGGCTACACCTTC.

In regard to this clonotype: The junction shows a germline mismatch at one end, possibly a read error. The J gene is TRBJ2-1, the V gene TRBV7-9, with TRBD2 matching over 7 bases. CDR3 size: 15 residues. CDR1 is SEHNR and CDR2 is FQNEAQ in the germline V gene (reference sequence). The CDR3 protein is CASSIAGGGKNEQFF. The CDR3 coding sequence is TGTGCCAGCAGCATAGCTGGGGGAGGGAAGAATGAGCAGTTCTTC.

The CDR3: CASSFGLAGGPSFF. The CDR3 DNA is TGTGCCAGCAGCTTCGGACTAGCGGGGGGGCCTTCGTTCTTC. V gene TRBV7-2 combines with J gene TRBJ2-1, with 15 bases identical to TRBD2. This CDR3 has 14 amino acids. Trimming at V came to 3 bases and at J to 15 bases, leaving 6 bases not matched to a gene. CDR1 SGHTA and CDR2 FQGNSA come from the germline V gene.

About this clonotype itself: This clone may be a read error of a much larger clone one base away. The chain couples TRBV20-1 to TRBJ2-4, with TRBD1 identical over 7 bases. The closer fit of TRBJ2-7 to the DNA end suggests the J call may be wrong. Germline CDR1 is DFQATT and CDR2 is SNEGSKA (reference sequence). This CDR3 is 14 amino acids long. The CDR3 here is CSARDPTGHYEQYF. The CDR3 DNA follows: TGCAGTGCTAGAGATCCGACAGGGCACTACGAGCAGTACTTC.

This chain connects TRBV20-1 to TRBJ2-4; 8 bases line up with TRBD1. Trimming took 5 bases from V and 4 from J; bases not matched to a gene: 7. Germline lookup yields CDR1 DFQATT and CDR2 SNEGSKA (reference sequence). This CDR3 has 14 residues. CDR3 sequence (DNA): TGCAGTGCTCGGACAGGGCTGGGGAAAAACATTCAGTACTTC. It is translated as CSARTGLGKNIQYF.

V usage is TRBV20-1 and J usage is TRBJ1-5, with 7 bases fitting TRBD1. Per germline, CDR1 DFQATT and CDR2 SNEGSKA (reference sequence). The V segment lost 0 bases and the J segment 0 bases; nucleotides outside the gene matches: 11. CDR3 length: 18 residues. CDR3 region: CSAREDRLGGFSNQPQHF. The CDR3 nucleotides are TGCAGTGCTAGAGAGGACAGGCTGGGTGGGTTTAGCAATCAGCCCCAGCATTTT.

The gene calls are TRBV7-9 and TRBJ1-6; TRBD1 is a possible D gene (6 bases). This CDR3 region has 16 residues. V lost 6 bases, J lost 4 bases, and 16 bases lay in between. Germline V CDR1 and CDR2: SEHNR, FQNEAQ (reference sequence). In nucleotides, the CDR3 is TGTGCCAGCAGTTCCAACAGGGAGTCTTATAATTCACCCCTCCACTTT. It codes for CASSSNRESYNSPLHF.

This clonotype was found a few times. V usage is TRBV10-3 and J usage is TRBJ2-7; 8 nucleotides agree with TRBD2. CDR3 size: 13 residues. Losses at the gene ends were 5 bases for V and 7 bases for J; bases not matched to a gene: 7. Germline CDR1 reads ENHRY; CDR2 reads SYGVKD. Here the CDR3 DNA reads TGTGCCATCAGTCGAGCGGGAGTGGGAGAGCAGTACTTC. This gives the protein CAISRAGVGEQYF.

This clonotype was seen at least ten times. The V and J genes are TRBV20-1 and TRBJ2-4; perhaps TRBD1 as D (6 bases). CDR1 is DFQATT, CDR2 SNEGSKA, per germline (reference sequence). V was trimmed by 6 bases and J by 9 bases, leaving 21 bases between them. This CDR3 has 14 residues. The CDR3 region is CSARAAQGNAIQYF. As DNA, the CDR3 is TGCAGTGCCAGGGCGGCACAGGGAAACGCCATTCAGTACTTC.

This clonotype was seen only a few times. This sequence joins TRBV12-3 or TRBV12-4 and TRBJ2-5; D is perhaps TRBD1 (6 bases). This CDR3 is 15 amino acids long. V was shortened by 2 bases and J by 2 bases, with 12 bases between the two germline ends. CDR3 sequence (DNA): TGTGCCAGCAGTTTACGTCAGGGGATGCAAGAGACCCAGTACTTC. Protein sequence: CASSLRQGMQETQYF.

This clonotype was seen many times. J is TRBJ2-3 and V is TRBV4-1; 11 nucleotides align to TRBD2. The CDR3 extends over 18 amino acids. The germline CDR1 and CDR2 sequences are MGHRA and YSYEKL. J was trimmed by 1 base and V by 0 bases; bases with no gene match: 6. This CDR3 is CASSQEVLAGGRTDTQYF. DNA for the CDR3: TGCGCCAGCAGCCAAGAGGTCCTAGCGGGAGGACGCACAGATACGCAGTATTTT.